A single T cell receptor (beta chain) is shown here with its context. Its antigen is unidentified. The CDR3 is made up of 14 amino acids. Germline-derived CDR1 and CDR2 are LNHDA and SQIVND (reference sequence). V was shortened by 4 bases and J by 0 bases, with 8 bases between the two germline ends. Here immunoSEQ multiplex PCR was the method, and the copy in TCRdb shows in-frame clones only, minus some. This table has 23,000 or so clones, approximately 77% appearing once. The sample comes from a study of PD-1 blockade in classical Hodgkin lymphoma. Study-wide results and caveats: Patients who initiated nivolumab within 1 year of ASCT were excluded. Newly diagnosed patients were said to have less baseline TCR diversity than healthy donors did. Baseline diversity was lower in partial responders and progressors than complete responders. CD8+ TCR diversity did not rise significantly by C4D1, unlike CD4+.

The time point: cycle 4 day 1 (C4D1), after 6 weeks of nivolumab. In every patient, relapse followed autologous stem cell transplantation, while exposure to brentuximab vedotin differed. This receptor was obtained from a human donor with classical Hodgkin lymphoma. V usage is TRBV19 and J usage is TRBJ2-3; D not certain. This specimen consisted of peripheral blood mononuclear cells (PBMCs), obtained before the fourth cycle of nivolumab. The CDR3 nucleotides read TGTGCCAGTAGTAGCGGAACTAGCACAGATACGCAGTATTTT. Translation gives CASSSGTSTDTQYF.